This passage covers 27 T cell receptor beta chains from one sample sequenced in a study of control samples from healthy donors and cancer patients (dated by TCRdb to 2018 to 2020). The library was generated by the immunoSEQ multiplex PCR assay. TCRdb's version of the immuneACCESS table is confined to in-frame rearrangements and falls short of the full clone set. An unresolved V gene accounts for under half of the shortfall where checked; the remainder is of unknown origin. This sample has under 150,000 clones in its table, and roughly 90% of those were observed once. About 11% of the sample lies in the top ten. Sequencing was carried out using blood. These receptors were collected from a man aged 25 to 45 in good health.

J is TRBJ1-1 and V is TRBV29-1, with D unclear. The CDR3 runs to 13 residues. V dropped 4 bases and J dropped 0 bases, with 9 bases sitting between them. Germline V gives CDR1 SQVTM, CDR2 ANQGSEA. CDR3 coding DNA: TGCAGCGTTGCTGCTAGGTTGAACACTGAAGCTTTCTTT. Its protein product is CSVAARLNTEAFF.

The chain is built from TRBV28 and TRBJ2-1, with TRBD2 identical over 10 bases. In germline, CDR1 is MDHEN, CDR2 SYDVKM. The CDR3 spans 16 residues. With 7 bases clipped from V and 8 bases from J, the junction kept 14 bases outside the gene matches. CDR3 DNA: TGTGCCAGCACCATGAGAGTAGCGGGAGGAGGCCATGAGCAGTTCTTC. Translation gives CASTMRVAGGGHEQFF.

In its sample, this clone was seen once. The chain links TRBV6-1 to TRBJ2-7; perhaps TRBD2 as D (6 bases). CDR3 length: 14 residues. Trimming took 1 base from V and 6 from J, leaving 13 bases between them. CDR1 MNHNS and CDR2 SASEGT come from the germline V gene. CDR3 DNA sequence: TGTGCCAGCAGTGAAGTCGGGGTGGGGGGCGAGCAGTACTTC. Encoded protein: CASSEVGVGGEQYF.

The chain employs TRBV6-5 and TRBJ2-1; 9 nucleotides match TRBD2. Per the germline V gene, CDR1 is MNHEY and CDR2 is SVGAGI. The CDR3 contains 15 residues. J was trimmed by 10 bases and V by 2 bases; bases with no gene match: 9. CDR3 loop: CASSYLTSGRSEQFF. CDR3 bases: TGTGCCAGCAGTTACCTAACTAGCGGGCGCTCCGAGCAGTTCTTC.

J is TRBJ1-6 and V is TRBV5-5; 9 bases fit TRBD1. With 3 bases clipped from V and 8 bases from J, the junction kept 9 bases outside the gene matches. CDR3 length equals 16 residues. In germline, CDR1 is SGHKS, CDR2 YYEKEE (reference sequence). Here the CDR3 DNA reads TGTGCCAGCAGCTGGACCACAGGGGGCGCGGATTCACCCCTCCACTTT. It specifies CASSWTTGGADSPLHF.

CDR3 in DNA: TGCGCCAGCAGCCAAGCGACCGGGGAATGGTCCCAGCATTTT. Its protein product is CASSQATGEWSQHF. V is TRBV4-1 and J is TRBJ1-5; no clear D gene. The CDR3 spans 14 residues. The germline gives CDR1 MGHRA, CDR2 YSYEKL. The V end lost 1 base, the J end lost 11 bases, and 15 bases lay between the germline ends.

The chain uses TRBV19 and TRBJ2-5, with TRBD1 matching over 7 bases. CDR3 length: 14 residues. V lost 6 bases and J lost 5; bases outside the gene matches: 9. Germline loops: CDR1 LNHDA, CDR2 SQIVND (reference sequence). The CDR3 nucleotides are TGTGCCAGTAGCCTTAACAGGGGCGAGGAGACCCAGTACTTC. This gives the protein CASSLNRGEETQYF.

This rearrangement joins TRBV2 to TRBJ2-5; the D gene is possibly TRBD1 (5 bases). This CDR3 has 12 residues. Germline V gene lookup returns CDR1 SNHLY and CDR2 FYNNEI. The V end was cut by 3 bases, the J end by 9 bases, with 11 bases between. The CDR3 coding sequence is TGTGCCAGCAGTGACCCAAGGGGTTCCCAGTACTTC. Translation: CASSDPRGSQYF.

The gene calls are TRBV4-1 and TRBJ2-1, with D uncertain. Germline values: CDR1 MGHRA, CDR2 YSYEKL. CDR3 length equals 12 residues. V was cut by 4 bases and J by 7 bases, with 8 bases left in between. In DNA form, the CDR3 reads TGCGCCAGCAGCCTGCCCCTGAATGAGCAGTTCTTC. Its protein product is CASSLPLNEQFF.

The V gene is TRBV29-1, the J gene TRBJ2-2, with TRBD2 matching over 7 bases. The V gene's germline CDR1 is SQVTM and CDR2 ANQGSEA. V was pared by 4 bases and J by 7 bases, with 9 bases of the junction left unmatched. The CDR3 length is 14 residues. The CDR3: CSVVGGSNVGELFF. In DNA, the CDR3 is TGCAGCGTTGTGGGCGGGAGTAACGTCGGGGAGCTGTTTTTT.

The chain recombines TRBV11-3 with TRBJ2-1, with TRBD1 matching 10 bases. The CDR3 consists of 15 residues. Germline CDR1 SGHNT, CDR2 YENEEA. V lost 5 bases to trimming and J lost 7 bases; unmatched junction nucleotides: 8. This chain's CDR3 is CASSHGTGVLNEQFF. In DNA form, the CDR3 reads TGTGCCAGCAGCCACGGGACAGGGGTTTTAAATGAGCAGTTCTTC. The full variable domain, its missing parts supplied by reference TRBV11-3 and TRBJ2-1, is EAGVVQSPRYKIIEKKQPVAFWCNPISGHNTLYWYLQNLGQGPELLIRYENEEAVDDSQLPKDRFSAERLKGVDSTLKIQPAELGDSAVYLCASSHGTGVLNEQFFGPGTRLTVL.

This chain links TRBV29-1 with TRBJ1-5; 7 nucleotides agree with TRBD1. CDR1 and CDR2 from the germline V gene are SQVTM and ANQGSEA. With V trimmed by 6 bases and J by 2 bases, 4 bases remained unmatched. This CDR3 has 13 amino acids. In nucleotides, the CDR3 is TGCAGCGTGGGTGACAGGGGCAATCAGCCCCAGCATTTT. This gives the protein CSVGDRGNQPQHF.

The CDR3: CASSFSVRAGDEQFF. DNA for the CDR3: TGTGCCAGCAGCTTTTCGGTCAGGGCGGGGGATGAGCAGTTCTTC. The chain links TRBV5-6 to TRBJ2-1; 7 bases agree with TRBD2. The ends lost 2 bases at V and 8 bases at J; junction bases unmatched: 10. The CDR3 has 15 amino acids. The V gene's germline CDR1 is SGHDT and CDR2 YYEEEE.

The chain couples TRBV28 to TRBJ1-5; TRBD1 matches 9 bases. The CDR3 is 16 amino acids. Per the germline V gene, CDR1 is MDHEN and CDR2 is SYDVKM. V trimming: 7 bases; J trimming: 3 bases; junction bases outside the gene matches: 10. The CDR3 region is CASNQPGTGPNQPQHF. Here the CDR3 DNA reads TGTGCCAGCAACCAACCCGGGACAGGGCCCAATCAGCCCCAGCATTTT.

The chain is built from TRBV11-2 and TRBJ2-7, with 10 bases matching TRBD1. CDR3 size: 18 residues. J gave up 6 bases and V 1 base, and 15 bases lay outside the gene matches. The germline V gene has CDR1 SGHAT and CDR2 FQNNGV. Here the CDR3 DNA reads TGTGCCAGCAGCTTAGTGGCATTCGGCGGACAGGGGGTAACCGAGCAGTACTTC. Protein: CASSLVAFGGQGVTEQYF.

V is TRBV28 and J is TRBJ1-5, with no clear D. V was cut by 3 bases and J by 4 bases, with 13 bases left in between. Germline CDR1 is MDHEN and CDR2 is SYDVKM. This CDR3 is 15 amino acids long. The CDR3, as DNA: TGTGCCAGCAGTTTGGTCGGATCCGGGAATCAGCCCCAGCATTTT. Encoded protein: CASSLVGSGNQPQHF.

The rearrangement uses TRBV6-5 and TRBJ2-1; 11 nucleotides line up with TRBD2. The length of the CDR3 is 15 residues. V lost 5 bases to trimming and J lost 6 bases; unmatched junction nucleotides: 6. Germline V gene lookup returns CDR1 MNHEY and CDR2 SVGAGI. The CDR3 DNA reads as TGTGCCAGCAGTAAACTAGCGGGAGTGACCAATGAGCAGTTCTTC. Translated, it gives CASSKLAGVTNEQFF.

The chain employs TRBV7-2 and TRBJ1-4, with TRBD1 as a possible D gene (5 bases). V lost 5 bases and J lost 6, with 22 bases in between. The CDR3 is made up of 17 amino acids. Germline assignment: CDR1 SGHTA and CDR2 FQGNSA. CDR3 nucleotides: TGTGCCAGCAGCGTTTACGACGGAGGGAGGGGTGATGAAAAACTGTTTTTT. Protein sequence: CASSVYDGGRGDEKLFF.

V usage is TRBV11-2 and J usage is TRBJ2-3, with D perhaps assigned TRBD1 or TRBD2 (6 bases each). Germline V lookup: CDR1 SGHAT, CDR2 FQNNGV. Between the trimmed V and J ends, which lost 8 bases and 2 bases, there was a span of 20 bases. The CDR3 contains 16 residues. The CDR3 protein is CASRSSVGGLTDTQYF. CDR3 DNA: TGTGCCAGCCGTTCTTCGGTGGGGGGCCTCACAGATACGCAGTATTTT.

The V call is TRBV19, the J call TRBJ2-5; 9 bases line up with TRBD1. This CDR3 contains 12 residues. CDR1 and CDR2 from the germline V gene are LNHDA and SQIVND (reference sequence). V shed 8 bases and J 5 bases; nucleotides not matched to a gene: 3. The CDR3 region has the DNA TGTGCCAGTGGGACAGGGCGGGAGACCCAGTACTTC. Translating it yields CASGTGRETQYF.

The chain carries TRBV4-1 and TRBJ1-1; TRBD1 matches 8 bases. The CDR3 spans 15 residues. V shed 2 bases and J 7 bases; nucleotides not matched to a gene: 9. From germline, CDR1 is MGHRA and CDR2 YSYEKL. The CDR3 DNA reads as TGCGCCAGCAGCCAACCCCGGGACAGGACCAATGAAGCTTTCTTT. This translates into CASSQPRDRTNEAFF.

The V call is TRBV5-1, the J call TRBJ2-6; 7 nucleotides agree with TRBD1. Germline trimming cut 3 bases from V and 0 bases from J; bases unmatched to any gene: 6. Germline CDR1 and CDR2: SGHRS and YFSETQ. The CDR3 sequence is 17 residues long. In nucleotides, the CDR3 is TGCGCCAGCAGCTGGACAGGCCCGAGCTCTGGGGCCAACGTCCTGACTTTC. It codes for CASSWTGPSSGANVLTF. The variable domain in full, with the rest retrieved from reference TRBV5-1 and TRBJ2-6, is KAGVTQTPRYLIKTRGQQVTLSCSPISGHRSVSWYQQTPGQGLQFLFEYFSETQRNKGNFPGRFSGRQFSNSRSEMNVSTLELGDSALYLCASSWTGPSSGANVLTFGAGSRLTVL.

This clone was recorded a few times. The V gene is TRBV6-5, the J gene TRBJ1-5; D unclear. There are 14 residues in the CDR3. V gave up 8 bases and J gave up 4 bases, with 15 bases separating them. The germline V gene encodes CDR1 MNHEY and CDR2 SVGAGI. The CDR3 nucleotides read TGTGCCAGCGCATTAATCGTAGAGAATCAGCCCCAGCATTTT. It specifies CASALIVENQPQHF.

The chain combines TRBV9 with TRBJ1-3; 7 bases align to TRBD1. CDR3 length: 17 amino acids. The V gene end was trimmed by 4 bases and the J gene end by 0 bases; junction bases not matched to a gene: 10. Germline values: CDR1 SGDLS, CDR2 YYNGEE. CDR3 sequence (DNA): TGTGCCAGCAGCCGTCCGACAGGGTCCCACTCTGGAAACACCATATATTTT. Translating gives CASSRPTGSHSGNTIYF.

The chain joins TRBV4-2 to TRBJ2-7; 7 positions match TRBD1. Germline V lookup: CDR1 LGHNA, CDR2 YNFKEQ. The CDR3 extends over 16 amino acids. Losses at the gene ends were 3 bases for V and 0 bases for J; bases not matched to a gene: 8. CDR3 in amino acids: CASSHLGQAYSYEQYF. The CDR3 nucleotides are TGTGCCAGCAGCCATCTCGGACAGGCCTACTCCTACGAGCAGTACTTC.

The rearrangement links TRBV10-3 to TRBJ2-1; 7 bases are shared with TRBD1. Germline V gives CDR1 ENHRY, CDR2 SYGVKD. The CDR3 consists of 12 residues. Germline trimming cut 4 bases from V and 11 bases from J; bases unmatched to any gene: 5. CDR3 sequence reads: CAISGTGTKQFF. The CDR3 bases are TGTGCCATCAGTGGGACAGGAACGAAGCAGTTCTTC.

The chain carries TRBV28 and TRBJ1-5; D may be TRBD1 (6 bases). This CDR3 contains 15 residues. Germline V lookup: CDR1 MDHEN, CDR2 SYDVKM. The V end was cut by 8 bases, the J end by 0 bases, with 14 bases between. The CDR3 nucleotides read TGTGCCAGCCAAGGACAGCGATATAGCAATCAGCCCCAGCATTTT. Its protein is CASQGQRYSNQPQHF.